This record looks at one TCR beta chain sequence and its context. TCRdb analysed the reads with MiXCR anew, one entry per CDR3 protein. Of roughly 230,000 distinct CDR3 sequences detected, over 20% appear once; the ten largest clones hold 15% to 20%. The sample is drawn from a study of T cell repertoires in cytomegalovirus infection. The wider study: From public TCR beta signatures came an indication of both CMV infection and matching HLA type.

The length of the CDR3 is 14 residues. Germline-derived CDR1 and CDR2 are DFQATT and SNEGSKA (reference sequence). V dropped 5 bases and J dropped 4 bases, with 17 bases sitting between them. The TCR originated in a human donor in good health (CMV status not recorded). Some clones in this sample may be carry-over from other donors' samples. Sequenced sample: CD8+ T cells from PBMCs. J is TRBJ1-2 and V is TRBV20-1; D uncertain. Written as DNA, the CDR3 is TGCAGTGCTCTAAACCGTGCATTCTCCTATGGCTACACCTTC. Translation gives CSALNRAFSYGYTF.